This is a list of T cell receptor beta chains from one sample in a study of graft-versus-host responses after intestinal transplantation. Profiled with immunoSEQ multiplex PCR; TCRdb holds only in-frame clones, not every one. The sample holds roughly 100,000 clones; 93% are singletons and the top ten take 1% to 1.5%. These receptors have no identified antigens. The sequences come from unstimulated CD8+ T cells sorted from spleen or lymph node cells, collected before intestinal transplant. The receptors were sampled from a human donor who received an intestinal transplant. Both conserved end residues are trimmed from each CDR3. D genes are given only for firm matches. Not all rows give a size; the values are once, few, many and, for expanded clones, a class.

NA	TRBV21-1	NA	ASSNLAGYNEQF
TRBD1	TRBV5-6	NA	ASSLGGQGYTEAF
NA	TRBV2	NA	ASSEFPGVSGNEQF
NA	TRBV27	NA	ASRSLVSNTGELF
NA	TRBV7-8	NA	ASSLIPGELF
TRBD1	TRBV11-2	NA	ASSATGVTEAF
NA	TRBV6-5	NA	ASSYGGPYGYT
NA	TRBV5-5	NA	ASSRGFEAF
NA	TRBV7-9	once	ASSTSTYEQY
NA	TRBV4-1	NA	ASSQDLLSTSGNYNEQF
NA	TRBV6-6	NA	ASSQGNSYEQY
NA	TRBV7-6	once	ASSLDYLPNEQF
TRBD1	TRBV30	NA	AWSAPRTGMAAF
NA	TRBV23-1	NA	ASNLNGTPGPSYGYT
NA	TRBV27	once	ASSLQRGQPQH